This T cell receptor (beta chain) came from a study of T cell repertoires in cytomegalovirus infection. Regarding this clonotype: Its antigen is still unknown.

TCRdb re-derived calls from the reads in MiXCR, one entry per CDR3 protein. The data show approximately 590,000 distinct CDR3 sequences, around two fifths seen once. CDR1 SGHTA and CDR2 FQGNSA come from the germline V gene. This CDR3 spans 14 amino acids. V was clipped by 5 bases and J by 5 bases, with 15 bases between them. This clonotype was obtained from a human donor in good health (CMV status not recorded). Some clones in this sample may be carry-over from other donors' samples. The chain carries TRBV7-2 and TRBJ2-5; D remains ambiguous. The source material was cultured PBMCs, sampled from culture after CMV antigen stimulation. CDR3 sequence reads: CASSLSGSGETQYF. CDR3 nucleotides: TGTGCCAGCAGCCTCTCTGGGTCGGGCGAGACCCAGTACTTC.